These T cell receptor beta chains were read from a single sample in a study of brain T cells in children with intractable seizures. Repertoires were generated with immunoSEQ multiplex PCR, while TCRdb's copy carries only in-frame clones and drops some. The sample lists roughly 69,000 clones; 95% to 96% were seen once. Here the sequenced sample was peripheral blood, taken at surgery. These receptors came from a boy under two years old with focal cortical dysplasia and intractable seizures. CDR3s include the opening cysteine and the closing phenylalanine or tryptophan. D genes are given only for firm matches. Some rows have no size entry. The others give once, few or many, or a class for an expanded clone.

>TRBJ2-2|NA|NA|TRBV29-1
TGCAGCGCAAGTACAGTATACACCGGGGAGCTGTTTTTT
CSASTVYTGELFF
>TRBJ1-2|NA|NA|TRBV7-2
TGTGCCAGCAGCTTAGCCAATACTAACTATGGCTACACCTTC
CASSLANTNYGYTF
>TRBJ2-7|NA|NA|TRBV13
TGTGCCAGCAGCTTAGGACTAGGAAACTACGAGCAGTACTTC
CASSLGLGNYEQYF
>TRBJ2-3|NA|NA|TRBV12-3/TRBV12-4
TGTGCCAGCAGTTTGGCTTCATTTACGCAGTATTTT
CASSLASFTQYF
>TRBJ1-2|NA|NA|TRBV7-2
TGTGCCAGCAGCTTGACCCTCACTAACTATGGCTACACCTTC
CASSLTLTNYGYTF
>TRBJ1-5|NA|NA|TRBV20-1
TGCAGTGCTGGTGACAGGAGTGGCAATCAGCCCCAGCATTTT
CSAGDRSGNQPQHF
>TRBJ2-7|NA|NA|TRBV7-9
TGTGCCAGCAGCTTAGCAAATTACGAGCAGTACTTC
CASSLANYEQYF
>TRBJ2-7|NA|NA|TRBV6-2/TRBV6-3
TGTGCCAGCAGTCGGTCCTACGAGCAGTACTTC
CASSRSYEQYF
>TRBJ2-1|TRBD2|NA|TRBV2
TGTGCCAGCAGTGAAGCGCCTCTAAGCGGGAGGGAAAATGAGCAGTTCTTC
CASSEAPLSGRENEQFF
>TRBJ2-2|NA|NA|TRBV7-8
TGTGCCAGCAGCAGCAAACGGGAGAACACCGGGGAGCTGTTTTTT
CASSSKRENTGELFF
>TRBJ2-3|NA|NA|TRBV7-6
TGTGCCAGCAGCTTGCGCACAGATACGCAGTATTTT
CASSLRTDTQYF
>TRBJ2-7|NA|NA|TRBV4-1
TGCGCCAGCAGCCAAGTGGACCCCGGCCGGGCGGGGGAGCAGTACTTC
CASSQVDPGRAGEQYF
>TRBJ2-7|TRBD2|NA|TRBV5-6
TGTGCCAGCAGTCCTGGACTAGCCTACGAGCAGTACTTC
CASSPGLAYEQYF
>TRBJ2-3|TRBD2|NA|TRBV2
TGTGCCAGCAGGCTATTCACTAGCGGGGGGGCCAAAGATACGCAGTATTTT
CASRLFTSGGAKDTQYF
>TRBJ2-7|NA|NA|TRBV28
TGTGCCAGCAGTTTTTTGGTCCAATCGGGGCACGAGCAGTACTTC
CASSFLVQSGHEQYF
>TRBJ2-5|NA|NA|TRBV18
TGTGCCAGCTCACCACTCCAGCTAGCCCAAGAGACCCAGTACTTC
CASSPLQLAQETQYF
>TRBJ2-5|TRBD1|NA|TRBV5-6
TGTGCCAGCAGCTTGTATTTAAGGACAGGGTTCGAGGAGACCCAGTACTTC
CASSLYLRTGFEETQYF
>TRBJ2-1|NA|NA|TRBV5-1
TGCGCCAGCAGCTCGCTATCTCTCAAGACAGTTAACTTCTCCTACAATGAGCAGTTCTTC
CASSSLSLKTVNFSYNEQFF
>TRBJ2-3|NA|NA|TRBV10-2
TGCGCCAGCAGTGAATCCGATACGCAGTATTTT
CASSESDTQYF
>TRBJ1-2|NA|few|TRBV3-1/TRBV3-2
TGTGCCAGCAGCCATCTAGGCGGGTCTAACTATGGCTACACCTTC
CASSHLGGSNYGYTF
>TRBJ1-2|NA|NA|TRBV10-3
TGTGCCATCAGTGAGTCGGGAAGGGGAAGCTATGGCTACACCTTC
CAISESGRGSYGYTF
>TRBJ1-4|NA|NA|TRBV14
TGTGCCAGCAGCCAAGTGGGATTAGGGGAAAAACTGTTTTTT
CASSQVGLGEKLFF
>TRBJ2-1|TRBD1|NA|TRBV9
TGTGCCAGCAGCACAAAGACAGGGGGCTCCTACAATGAGCAGTTCTTC
CASSTKTGGSYNEQFF
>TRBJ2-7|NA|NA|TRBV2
TGTGCCAGCCTGGCACGGCGGACCTACGAGCAGTACTTC
CASLARRTYEQYF
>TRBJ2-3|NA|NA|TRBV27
TGTGCCAGCAGGCAATCCTTAGCGGAACACCCCACAGATACGCAGTATTTT
CASRQSLAEHPTDTQYF
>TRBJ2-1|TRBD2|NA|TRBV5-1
TGCGCCAGCAGCTTATCCGGGACTAACAACAATGAGCAGTTCTTC
CASSLSGTNNNEQFF
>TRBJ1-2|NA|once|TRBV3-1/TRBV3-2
TGTGCCAGCAGCCAAGATGCAGGGTATGGCTACACCTTC
CASSQDAGYGYTF
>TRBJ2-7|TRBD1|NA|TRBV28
TGTGCCAGCAGTTCATTCCGGGACAGCTCGCACTTGGCCGAGCAGTACTTC
CASSSFRDSSHLAEQYF
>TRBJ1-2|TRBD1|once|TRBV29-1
TGCAGCGTCGTTACAGGGGAGATCTATGGCTACACCTTC
CSVVTGEIYGYTF
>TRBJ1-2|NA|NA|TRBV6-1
TGTGCCAGCAGTGAAGTGGGCGGGGGCGCAGGGGATGGCTACACCTTC
CASSEVGGGAGDGYTF
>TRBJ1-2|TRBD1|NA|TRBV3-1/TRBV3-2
TGTGCCAGCAGCCAGGGATACAGGGGGCGTGGGTATGGCTACACCTTC
CASSQGYRGRGYGYTF
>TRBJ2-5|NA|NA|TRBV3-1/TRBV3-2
TGTGCCAGCAGCCAAGATTTGGAGTTGTGGTGGCAAGAGACCCAGTACTTC
CASSQDLELWWQETQYF
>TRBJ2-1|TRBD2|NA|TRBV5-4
TGTGCCAGCAGCTTGGGACTAGCCCTCGCCTACAATGAGCAGTTCTTC
CASSLGLALAYNEQFF
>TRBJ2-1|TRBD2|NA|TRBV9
TGTGCCAGCAGCGCCCAAACTAGCGGGGGACACGAGCAGTTCTTC
CASSAQTSGGHEQFF
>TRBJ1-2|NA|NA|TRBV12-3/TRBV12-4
TGTGCCAGCACCCAACAGGACCACTATGGCTACACCTTC
CASTQQDHYGYTF
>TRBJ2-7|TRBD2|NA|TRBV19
TGTGCCAGTAGTATGGGAGGGGTCGGGTACCTTTACGAGCAGTACTTC
CASSMGGVGYLYEQYF
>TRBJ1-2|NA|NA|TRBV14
TGTGCCAGCAGCCATATCAGACGGGACGTGGGCTACACCTTC
CASSHIRRDVGYTF
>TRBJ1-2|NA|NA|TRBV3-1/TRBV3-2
TGTGCCAGCAGCCAAGGGCAGGTCGGCTACACCTTC
CASSQGQVGYTF